The T cell receptor (beta chain) described here comes from a study of control samples from healthy donors and cancer patients (dated by TCRdb to between 2020 and 2021). V is pared back by 6 bases and J by 1 base, with 9 bases lying between the germline termini. Per the germline V gene, MNHEY is the CDR1 and SVGAGI is the CDR2. CDR3 length: 13 amino acids, cysteine to phenylalanine. The retained sequence is limited to the CDR3, 39 bases, with the frame set at the first base. Comments on this clone: Its antigen is not yet known. There are no base qualities to consult, and no much larger clone falls within one base.

The library was generated by the immunoSEQ multiplex PCR assay. Here the immuneACCESS table is served through TCRdb, limited to in-frame sequences with V and J called. Missing clones are a known gap in these copies; in checked studies unresolved V genes cover under half, and the rest lacks a known reason. Counted in this sample were more than 25,000 clones; 75% to 85% of them appeared once. The ten top clones hold 6.5% to 8% of the sample. The sequenced material came from PBMCs. The sequence joins TRBV6-5 to TRBJ1-1; no confident D gene assignment can be made. This sequence was found in a woman aged 60-70 years with head and neck cancer. The CDR3 here reads CASRIPGNTEAFF. The DNA reads as follows: TGTGCCAGCAGGATCCCGGGGAACACTGAAGCTTTCTTT.